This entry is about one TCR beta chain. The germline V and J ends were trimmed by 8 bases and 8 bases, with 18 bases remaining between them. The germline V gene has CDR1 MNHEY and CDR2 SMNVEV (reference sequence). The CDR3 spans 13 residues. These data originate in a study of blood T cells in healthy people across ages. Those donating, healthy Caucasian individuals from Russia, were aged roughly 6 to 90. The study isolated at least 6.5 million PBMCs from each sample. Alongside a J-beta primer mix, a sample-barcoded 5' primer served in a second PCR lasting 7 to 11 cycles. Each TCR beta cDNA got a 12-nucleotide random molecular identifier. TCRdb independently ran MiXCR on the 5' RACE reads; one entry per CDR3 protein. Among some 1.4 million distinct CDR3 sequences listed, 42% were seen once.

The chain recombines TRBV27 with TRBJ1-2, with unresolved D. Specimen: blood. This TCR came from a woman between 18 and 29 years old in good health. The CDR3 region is CASSFSGEGGYTF. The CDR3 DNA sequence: TGTGCCAGCTCCTTTAGTGGGGAGGGCGGCTACACCTTC.